This T cell receptor (beta chain) was captured by sequencing in a study of Ad26.COV2.S vaccination and SARS-CoV-2 variants. Study context: Into the muscle, Ad26.COV2.S was dosed once or twice, 56 days apart.

Specified treatment: some 20 received Ad26.COV2.S at low or high dose, single or two shots; several received placebo; per-sample allocation not given. Sampling happened 63 days after the first vaccine or placebo injection. Donation came from an adult in Boston who was aged 18-55 years. CDR3 size: 14 residues. V was cut by 0 bases and J by 6 bases, with 8 bases left in between. Germline V gene data show CDR1 as MNHEY and CDR2 as SVGAGI. The table came from immunoSEQ multiplex PCR; TCRdb's copy has only in-frame clones and leaves some out. This sample carries hundreds of thousands of clones, roughly 87% of them seen once, and the ten largest clones take 2.5% to 3%.

Source: peripheral blood, taken in a trial of Ad26.COV2.S vaccine versus placebo. The TCR was taken from a person aged 18-60 years who received the Ad26.COV2.S COVID-19 vaccine or a placebo. The gene calls are TRBV6-5 and TRBJ2-2; D perhaps matches TRBD2 (5 bases). The CDR3 DNA is TGTGCCAGCAGTTACTCGCGGGTCCCCGGGGAGCTGTTTTTT. Translating gives CASSYSRVPGELFF.